This TCR beta chain was obtained from a study of naive and memory T cell subsets (dated by TCRdb to the late 2010s). Broadly, across the study: An open-source, UMI-based TCR alpha and beta sequencing pipeline was applied to sorted naive and memory peripheral blood T cell subsets. The results of the functional CMV T cell responses matched the IgG serology results in every case. RNA was DNase-treated and reverse transcribed with TCR constant-region primers, mostly using SuperScript III.

Overall results and qualifications from the work: In both CD4 and CD8 cells, going from naive through CM, EM and EMRA, the Gini index went up while Shannon and inverse Simpson diversity went down. TCR abundance followed a power law whose exponent differed between naive and memory subsets but was consistent across the three individuals. Once error correction was done, more than 95% of naive TCR sequences showed up just once, which made the naive abundance distributions much steeper than those of the memory subsets. The repertoire findings for the naive and memory subsets could not be validated against a ground truth because none was available. Naive repertoires, especially CD8, contained a few larger clonotypes, possibly memory cells re-expressing CD45RA. A clonotype was defined as a single alpha or beta chain sequence rather than as a paired alpha/beta receptor. RNA-based TCR counts may be influenced by expression changes linked to T cell activation and differentiation.

V drops 0 bases and J drops 3 bases, leaving 12 bases in between. CDR1 and CDR2, looked up from the germline V gene, are LGHNA and YSLEER. The CDR3, from cysteine to phenylalanine, totals 16 residues. The read is trimmed to its CDR3 DNA, 48 bases read in frame from base 1. The library was produced with UMI-ligation and nested PCR. An equimolar mix of two oligonucleotides covering both TRBC1 and TRBC2 was used as the beta constant-region primer. The ligated cDNA went through four rounds of PCR with nested alpha and beta constant-region primers together with the SP2 primer. T4 RNA ligase 1 ligated a single-stranded oligonucleotide carrying the SP2 primer and a 12-nucleotide UMI to the cDNA 3' end. The ligation reaction was kept at 16 degrees C for about 18-24 hours. PCR2 was typically performed as a SYBR Green qPCR and was stopped at a predetermined threshold so that over-amplification was prevented. All purifications after the first were performed with Agencourt AMPure XP magnetic beads. Library amounts were measured by Qubit and library quality was assessed on a TapeStation, where the main peak was expected at around 650 bp. Sequencing of the pooled libraries was done on an Illumina MiSeq using v2 2x251 paired-end kits, which typically yielded roughly 0.95-2.3 million reads per sample. Each sample library was pooled at roughly 4 nM, and about 5-7% PhiX was included to improve cluster recognition. Under the source paper's analysis protocol: FASTQ reads processed by Demultiplexor were assigned V and J genes by Decombinator through tag matching that tolerated a single base-pair mismatch. Collapsinator relied on UMIs to fix sequencing errors as well as frequency errors caused by PCR heterogeneity. CDR3Translator translated TCRs and extracted CDR3s from the conserved cysteine to the FGXG phenylalanine, flagging non-productive sequences. Gini, Shannon entropy and inverse Simpson indices were computed after subsampling the repertoires to the same number of UMI-defined TCRs. Within the linear range, a power law was fitted by maximum likelihood to the distributions of clonotype abundance. Similar UMI counts, unique TCR numbers and clonal distributions were obtained with the pipeline and with MIGEC on one naive CD8 sample. One analysis removed from the naive repertoire any naive TCRs that were also found in any memory subset from the same donor. Repertoires were searched for approximately 7,000 CMV-associated CDR3 sequences compiled from VDJdb and a published dataset. The public reads were reprocessed in TCRdb via fastp at Q25 and MiXCR, keeping in-frame beta chains. One record per CDR3 amino acid sequence lists the most common genes and DNA. The V and J calls were not made by the authors but by TCRdb's processing. Here the sample has around 93,000 distinct CDR3 sequences; around 11% occur a single time. The ten largest account for around 0.13% of the sample.

From the second PCR step on, the TCR alpha and beta chain libraries were amplified in separate reactions. The CMV status of each donor was determined by measuring IFNgamma production from CD4+ T cells after fresh PBMCs had been stimulated overnight with CMV viral lysate. Using Miltenyi beads, CD4 T cells were first positively selected, and CD8 T cells were then positively selected from the CD4-negative fraction. After staining for CD3, CD4, CD8, CD45RA, CD27 and a live/dead dye, cells were sorted on a BD Aria II into four subsets based on CD45RA and CD27. A few healthy volunteers provided blood, and the blood of each volunteer was split into CD4 and CD8 T cells and then into four differentiation subsets. Approximately 120 ml of peripheral blood was taken from each donor, and PBMC were separated by density-gradient centrifugation on Ficoll-Paque PLUS. Sorted cells were lysed in RLT buffer, after which RNA was extracted using a Qiagen RNeasy kit and stored at -80 degrees C.

This clonotype was observed a handful of times. Its antigen is currently not known. No clone much larger than this one lies a single base away; base qualities are absent. The chain links TRBV4-3 with TRBJ1-3; the best D guess is TRBD1, with 5 bases matching. Source material: naive CD4+ T cells from blood. Reading the label with the study, this specimen's cell subset or site is: naive T cells, CD45RA high CD27+. The receptor comes from a human donor in good health. The DNA is as follows: TGCGCCAGCAGCCAAGAAGACAGAGCTTTTGGAAACACCATATATTTT. It codes for CASSQEDRAFGNTIYF.